The clone carrying this T cell receptor beta chain was seen a few times. Its antigen remains unidentified. These data originate in a study of cytomegalovirus exposure and HLA in healthy donors. Donors came from a validation cohort of over 100 subjects, distinct from the first 666-subject cohort. General study findings and limits: Per published reports, the classifier diagnosed cytomegalovirus status with high specificity and sensitivity. A few CMV-associated chains were confirmed in vitro to be specific for CMV antigens.

Some clones are missing from TCRdb's copy, which holds only in-frame ones; the method was immunoSEQ multiplex PCR. The profile shows 110,000 to 150,000 clones, less than 90% of them singletons. This sequence originates from a man in his late teens or twenties in good health and CMV-seronegative. What was sequenced was PBMCs.

CDR3 region: CASSPPQGEQYF. CDR3 nucleotide sequence: TGTGCCAGCTCACCACCACAGGGGGAGCAGTACTTC. The V gene is TRBV18, the J gene TRBJ2-7; 7 nucleotides agree with TRBD1. The CDR3 covers 12 residues. Trimming took 0 bases from V and 7 from J; bases not matched to a gene: 0. CDR1 is KGHSH and CDR2 is LQKENI in the germline V gene. Filled out from reference TRBV18 and TRBJ2-7, the complete variable domain reads NAGVMQNPRHLVRRRGQEARLRCSPMKGHSHVYWYRQLPEEGLKFMVYLQKENIIDESGMPKERFSAEFPKEGPSILRIQQVVRGDSAAYFCASSPPQGEQYFGPGTRLTVT.